Shown below are 32 T cell receptor beta chains from a single sample sequenced in a study of PD-1 blockade in classical Hodgkin lymphoma. Time point indicated: cycle 4 day 1 (C4D1), after less than 7 weeks of nivolumab. There was relapse after autologous stem cell transplantation in every patient, and there was variation in brentuximab vedotin exposure. The method was immunoSEQ multiplex PCR; TCRdb's version includes in-frame clones alone and lacks a portion of them. In the table there are some 22,000 clones, about 80% of which are singletons. The sequenced sample was peripheral blood mononuclear cells (PBMCs), obtained before the fourth cycle of nivolumab. The receptors were gathered from a human donor with classical Hodgkin lymphoma.

The gene calls are TRBV7-9 and TRBJ1-5; D may be TRBD1 (5 bases). The ends were cut back, 5 bases at V and 0 bases at J, with 11 bases in the middle. CDR1 and CDR2 from the germline V gene are SEHNR and FQNEAQ (reference sequence). CDR3 length: 15 residues. CDR3 region: CASSQGGYSNQPQHF. The CDR3 DNA follows: TGTGCCAGCAGCCAGGGAGGGTATAGCAATCAGCCCCAGCATTTT.

V usage is TRBV13 and J usage is TRBJ2-2; no firm D call. The CDR3 covers 13 residues. V lost 0 bases, J lost 5 bases, and 4 bases lay in between. Germline lookup yields CDR1 PRHDT and CDR2 FYEKMQ (reference sequence). CDR3 DNA: TGTGCCAGCAGCTTAGGGGGGACCGGGGAGCTGTTTTTT. Encoded protein: CASSLGGTGELFF. Based on the CDR3 plus reference TRBV13 and TRBJ2-2, the full variable domain is AAGVIQSPRHLIKEKRETATLKCYPIPRHDTVYWYQQGPGQDPQFLISFYEKMQSDKGSIPDRFSAQQFSDYHSELNMSSLELGDSALYFCASSLGGTGELFFGEGSRLTVL.

This clone was seen a handful of times. The chain couples TRBV5-6 to TRBJ2-1, with 9 bases identical to TRBD1. CDR1 is SGHDT, CDR2 YYEEEE, per germline. The CDR3 spans 16 residues. V lost 3 bases, J lost 2 bases, and 6 bases stayed unmatched. For the CDR3, the DNA is TGTGCCAGCAGCTCCGACAGGGGGGCAACCTACAATGAGCAGTTCTTC. This codes for CASSSDRGATYNEQFF.

The chain has TRBV28 and TRBJ1-2, with 10 bases matching TRBD1. With V trimmed by 4 bases and J by 4 bases, 6 bases remained unmatched. Germline CDR1 and CDR2: MDHEN and SYDVKM. The CDR3 covers 15 residues. The CDR3 bases are TGTGCCAGCAGTTCCGGGACAGGGGTTGGCTATGGCTACACCTTC. It yields the protein CASSSGTGVGYGYTF.

The chain is built from TRBV7-2 and TRBJ2-1; D gene uncertain. Between the trimmed V and J ends, which lost 1 base and 2 bases, there was a span of 6 bases. The CDR3 is 14 residues long. Germline CDR1 and CDR2: SGHTA and FQGNSA. The CDR3 DNA sequence: TGTGCCAGCAGCTTAGATAGGGCCTACAATGAGCAGTTCTTC. It codes for CASSLDRAYNEQFF.

The sample holds one count of this clone. The V and J genes are TRBV5-1 and TRBJ2-2, with 14 bases lining up with TRBD2. Germline CDR1 reads SGHRS; CDR2 reads YFSETQ. The CDR3 has 18 amino acids. Unmatched junction bases numbered 4, after V lost 0 bases and J lost 3 bases. CDR3 sequence reads: CASSLGGTSGRHTGELFF. CDR3 bases: TGCGCCAGCAGCTTGGGCGGGACTAGCGGGAGACACACCGGGGAGCTGTTTTTT.

The rearrangement links TRBV2 to TRBJ2-3, with D unclear. CDR3 size: 15 residues. V lost 3 bases and J lost 2, with 12 bases in between. Germline V lookup: CDR1 SNHLY, CDR2 FYNNEI. The CDR3 loop reads CASSDGSPNTDTQYF. In DNA form, the CDR3 reads TGTGCCAGCAGTGACGGAAGCCCCAACACAGATACGCAGTATTTT.

The rearrangement links TRBV7-8 to TRBJ1-2, with unresolved D. The CDR3 runs to 17 residues. Between the trimmed V and J ends, which lost 4 bases and 8 bases, there was a span of 26 bases. Germline V gene lookup returns CDR1 SGHVS and CDR2 FQNEAQ. DNA of the CDR3: TGTGCCAGCAGCTCAACCCCCTCCTCCGGGTCGATCGGGGGCTACACCTTC. Translation gives CASSSTPSSGSIGGYTF.

The chain has TRBV19 and TRBJ1-5; a possible D gene is TRBD1 (6 bases). Trimming removed 5 bases at V and 2 bases at J, with 25 bases between. The germline CDR1 and CDR2 sequences are LNHDA and SQIVND (reference sequence). There are 19 residues in the CDR3. CDR3 sequence: CASSGEGGTALPRNQPQHF. CDR3 bases: TGTGCCAGTAGTGGGGAAGGGGGGACGGCCCTCCCGCGCAATCAGCCCCAGCATTTT.

This chain uses TRBV9 with TRBJ2-2, with TRBD2 matching 10 bases. The CDR3 consists of 15 residues. The germline gives CDR1 SGDLS, CDR2 YYNGEE. Losses at the gene ends were 6 bases for V and 1 base for J; bases not matched to a gene: 3. CDR3 sequence: CASTPSGGNTGELFF. Written as DNA, the CDR3 is TGTGCCAGCACCCCTAGCGGGGGGAACACCGGGGAGCTGTTTTTT. The entire variable domain, with the rest obtained from reference TRBV9 and TRBJ2-2, is as follows: DSGVTQTPKHLITATGQRVTLRCSPRSGDLSVYWYQQSLDQGLQFLIQYYNGEERAKGNILERFSAQQFPDLHSELNLSSLELGDSALYFCASTPSGGNTGELFFGEGSRLTVL.

This clone was observed a handful of times. The chain is built from TRBV6-5 and TRBJ2-2, with D perhaps being TRBD1 or TRBD2 (5 bases each). V shed 2 bases and J shed 1 base, with 8 bases lying between them. This CDR3 is built from 15 residues. CDR1 is MNHEY, CDR2 SVGAGI, per germline. The CDR3 DNA follows: TGTGCCAGCAGTTACGGTGGGGGGAACACCGGGGAGCTGTTTTTT. It encodes CASSYGGGNTGELFF.

This clone was seen only once. The chain recombines TRBV19 with TRBJ1-5; D not certain. Trimming removed 6 bases at V and 1 base at J, with 16 bases between. Germline values: CDR1 LNHDA, CDR2 SQIVND (reference sequence). The CDR3 length is 16 residues. The CDR3 loop reads CASSRRFDTSNQPQHF. CDR3 sequence (DNA): TGTGCCAGTAGCCGCCGTTTCGACACCAGCAATCAGCCCCAGCATTTT. Looking up the rest from reference TRBV19 and TRBJ1-5 gives the full variable domain: DGGITQSPKYLFRKEGQNVTLSCEQNLNHDAMYWYRQDPGQGLRLIYYSQIVNDFQKGDIAEGYSVSREKKESFPLTVTSAQKNPTAFYLCASSRRFDTSNQPQHFGDGTRLSIL.

CDR3 in amino acids: CASSIAGQIYNEQFF. The CDR3 DNA sequence: TGTGCCAGTAGTATCGCCGGACAGATCTACAATGAGCAGTTCTTC. The chain combines TRBV19 with TRBJ2-1; the D gene is possibly TRBD1 (6 bases). V dropped 3 bases and J dropped 3 bases, with 12 bases sitting between them. CDR1 is LNHDA, CDR2 SQIVND, per germline (reference sequence). The length of the CDR3 is 15 residues.

V usage is TRBV11-2 and J usage is TRBJ2-5; 7 bases match TRBD1. The V segment lost 5 bases and the J segment 2 bases; nucleotides outside the gene matches: 5. CDR1 is SGHAT and CDR2 is FQNNGV in the germline V gene. This CDR3 has 14 amino acids. The CDR3: CASSTGQVQETQYF. Here the CDR3 DNA reads TGTGCCAGCAGCACAGGACAGGTTCAAGAGACCCAGTACTTC.

The J gene is TRBJ1-2, the V gene TRBV4-2; weak D call: TRBD1 (6 bases). V was cut by 0 bases and J by 4 bases, with 9 bases left in between. Germline CDR1 reads LGHNA; CDR2 reads YNFKEQ. The CDR3 loop spans 14 amino acids. As DNA, the CDR3 is TGTGCCAGCAGCCAAGATGGGACAAGCTATGGCTACACCTTC. It is translated as CASSQDGTSYGYTF.

The rearrangement uses TRBV5-1 and TRBJ1-1, with D unclear. This CDR3 has 11 residues. V lost 5 bases and J 3 bases, leaving 5 bases between the germline ends. CDR1 and CDR2 from the germline V gene are SGHRS and YFSETQ. CDR3: CASSTDTEAFF. The DNA for the CDR3 is TGCGCCAGCAGTACCGACACTGAAGCTTTCTTT.

J is TRBJ2-2 and V is TRBV7-6; D may be TRBD1 or TRBD2 (6 bases each). Germline values: CDR1 SGHVS, CDR2 FNYEAQ. The V end lost 0 bases, the J end lost 3 bases, and 8 bases lay between the germline ends. This CDR3 has 15 residues. In DNA, the CDR3 is TGTGCCAGCAGCTTAGCGGGGGGCTACACCGGGGAGCTGTTTTTT. This gives the protein CASSLAGGYTGELFF.

The chain has TRBV19 and TRBJ2-1, with 14 bases fitting TRBD2. CDR3 length: 16 residues. Germline V CDR1 and CDR2: LNHDA, SQIVND (reference sequence). V dropped 3 bases and J dropped 9; count of bases not matched to a gene: 7. CDR3 nucleotides: TGTGCCAGTAGTATGGGACTAGCGGGAGTCGGCAGTGAGCAGTTCTTC. As protein: CASSMGLAGVGSEQFF.

This chain uses TRBV11-3 with TRBJ2-1; D not resolved. With 3 bases removed from V and 1 base from J, the gap between germline ends came to 4 bases. The CDR3 has 13 amino acids. CDR1 and CDR2 (germline): SGHNT, YENEEA. CDR3 DNA sequence: TGTGCCAGCAGCTTTGGTTCCTACAATGAGCAGTTCTTC. It is translated as CASSFGSYNEQFF.

V is TRBV29-1 and J is TRBJ2-4, with 14 bases aligning to TRBD2. V lost 5 bases to trimming and J lost 0 bases; unmatched junction nucleotides: 12. The V gene's germline CDR1 is SQVTM and CDR2 ANQGSEA. The CDR3 runs 19 residues. The CDR3 is CSVRAATSGRAVAKNIQYF. In DNA form, the CDR3 reads TGCAGCGTTCGAGCCGCGACTAGCGGGAGGGCCGTAGCCAAAAACATTCAGTACTTC.

J is TRBJ2-1 and V is TRBV28, with D unclear. The germline V gene encodes CDR1 MDHEN and CDR2 SYDVKM. With 5 bases removed from V and 3 bases from J, the gap between germline ends came to 8 bases. This CDR3 comprises 13 residues. As DNA, the CDR3 is TGTGCCAGCAGTAAACCCCTCTACAATGAGCAGTTCTTC. Protein product: CASSKPLYNEQFF.

The chain's CDR3 is CAISADRTKSSYNEQFF. The CDR3 DNA sequence: TGTGCCATCAGTGCGGACCGAACTAAGAGCTCCTACAATGAGCAGTTCTTC. The genes are TRBV10-3 and TRBJ2-1, with D unclear. The V gene lost 4 bases and the J gene lost 0 bases, with 16 bases spanning the gap. The CDR3 is made up of 17 amino acids. CDR1 and CDR2 from the germline V gene are ENHRY and SYGVKD.

The V and J genes are TRBV29-1 and TRBJ2-7; 9 bases are shared with TRBD1. Per germline, CDR1 SQVTM and CDR2 ANQGSEA. The CDR3 totals 13 residues. J was trimmed by 5 bases and V by 7 bases; bases with no gene match: 9. In DNA form, the CDR3 reads TGCAGCGGGAGGAAGGGACAGGGCCACGAGCAGTACTTC. It specifies CSGRKGQGHEQYF.

The rearrangement uses TRBV6-1 and TRBJ2-3; D is tentatively TRBD1 or TRBD2 (5 bases each). Germline CDR1 is MNHNS and CDR2 is SASEGT. The CDR3 has 13 residues. V lost 6 bases and J lost 5, with 12 bases in between. The chain's CDR3 is CASSPGTLDTQYF. CDR3 sequence (DNA): TGTGCCAGCAGCCCAGGGACCTTAGATACGCAGTATTTT.

The chain joins TRBV27 to TRBJ2-1; D tentatively fits TRBD1 or TRBD2 (5 bases each). Germline loops: CDR1 MNHEY, CDR2 SMNVEV (reference sequence). V was shortened by 6 bases and J by 6 bases, with 15 bases between the two germline ends. The CDR3 is 14 residues long. Here the CDR3 reads CASSSGTAPNEQFF. The CDR3, as DNA: TGTGCCAGCAGCTCCGGGACGGCGCCCAATGAGCAGTTCTTC.

The chain uses TRBV2 and TRBJ2-7, with 8 bases that match TRBD2. Trimming removed 6 bases from V and 0 bases from J; junction bases left unmatched: 7. Germline CDR1 reads SNHLY; CDR2 reads FYNNEI. There are 15 residues in the CDR3. The CDR3 sequence is CASSRSGSLSYEQYF. The CDR3 bases are TGTGCCAGCAGCCGAAGCGGGAGTCTCTCCTACGAGCAGTACTTC.

The rearrangement uses TRBV15 and TRBJ2-3; D not resolved. Trimming removed 8 bases at V and 2 bases at J, with 17 bases between. This CDR3 has 15 residues. The germline V gene encodes CDR1 LNHNV and CDR2 YYDKDF (reference sequence). The CDR3 spells CATDTRRTSTDTQYF. CDR3 bases: TGTGCCACCGATACGAGACGGACCTCCACAGATACGCAGTATTTT.

This clone was counted once. V is TRBV19 and J is TRBJ1-1; D is possibly TRBD1 (5 bases). Per the germline V gene, CDR1 is LNHDA and CDR2 is SQIVND (reference sequence). The CDR3 extends over 15 amino acids. Trimming took 1 base from V and 4 from J, leaving 13 bases between them. The CDR3: CASSIGGRVSTEAFF. For the CDR3, the DNA is TGTGCCAGTAGTATAGGCGGCAGGGTGAGCACTGAAGCTTTCTTT. The whole variable domain, filled in from reference TRBV19 and TRBJ1-1, reads DGGITQSPKYLFRKEGQNVTLSCEQNLNHDAMYWYRQDPGQGLRLIYYSQIVNDFQKGDIAEGYSVSREKKESFPLTVTSAQKNPTAFYLCASSIGGRVSTEAFFGQGTRLTVV.

The gene calls are TRBV27 and TRBJ2-7, with 11 bases that match TRBD2. Germline values: CDR1 MNHEY, CDR2 SMNVEV (reference sequence). V lost 5 bases to trimming and J lost 3 bases; unmatched junction nucleotides: 6. This CDR3 contains 15 residues. CDR3 bases: TGTGCCAGCAGTCTGTTAGCGGGAGGGAACTACGAGCAGTACTTC. Translation gives CASSLLAGGNYEQYF.

This sequence joins TRBV5-1 and TRBJ1-2, with 7 bases identical to TRBD1. This CDR3 has 15 residues. Germline CDR1 and CDR2: SGHRS and YFSETQ. Trimming cost V 2 bases and J 0 bases; bases outside gene matches: 4. The DNA for the CDR3 is TGCGCCAGCAGCTTATCAGGGGGAGCTAACTATGGCTACACCTTC. It yields the protein CASSLSGGANYGYTF.

This chain links TRBV15 with TRBJ1-3, with 7 nucleotides matching TRBD1. CDR3 size: 16 residues. Germline CDR1 reads LNHNV; CDR2 reads YYDKDF (reference sequence). J was trimmed by 0 bases and V by 1 base; bases with no gene match: 3. CDR3 DNA sequence: TGTGCCACCAGCAGAGGCTCAGGGGGCTCTGGAAACACCATATATTTT. Amino acids: CATSRGSGGSGNTIYF.

The rearrangement joins TRBV6-5 to TRBJ2-5; the D gene is possibly TRBD2 (6 bases). Germline V gene lookup returns CDR1 MNHEY and CDR2 SVGAGI. The CDR3 runs to 14 residues. Trimming took 4 bases from V and 5 from J, leaving 14 bases between them. The CDR3 reads CASSFSGTGETQYF. CDR3 DNA sequence: TGTGCCAGCAGTTTTTCCGGGACTGGGGAGACCCAGTACTTC.